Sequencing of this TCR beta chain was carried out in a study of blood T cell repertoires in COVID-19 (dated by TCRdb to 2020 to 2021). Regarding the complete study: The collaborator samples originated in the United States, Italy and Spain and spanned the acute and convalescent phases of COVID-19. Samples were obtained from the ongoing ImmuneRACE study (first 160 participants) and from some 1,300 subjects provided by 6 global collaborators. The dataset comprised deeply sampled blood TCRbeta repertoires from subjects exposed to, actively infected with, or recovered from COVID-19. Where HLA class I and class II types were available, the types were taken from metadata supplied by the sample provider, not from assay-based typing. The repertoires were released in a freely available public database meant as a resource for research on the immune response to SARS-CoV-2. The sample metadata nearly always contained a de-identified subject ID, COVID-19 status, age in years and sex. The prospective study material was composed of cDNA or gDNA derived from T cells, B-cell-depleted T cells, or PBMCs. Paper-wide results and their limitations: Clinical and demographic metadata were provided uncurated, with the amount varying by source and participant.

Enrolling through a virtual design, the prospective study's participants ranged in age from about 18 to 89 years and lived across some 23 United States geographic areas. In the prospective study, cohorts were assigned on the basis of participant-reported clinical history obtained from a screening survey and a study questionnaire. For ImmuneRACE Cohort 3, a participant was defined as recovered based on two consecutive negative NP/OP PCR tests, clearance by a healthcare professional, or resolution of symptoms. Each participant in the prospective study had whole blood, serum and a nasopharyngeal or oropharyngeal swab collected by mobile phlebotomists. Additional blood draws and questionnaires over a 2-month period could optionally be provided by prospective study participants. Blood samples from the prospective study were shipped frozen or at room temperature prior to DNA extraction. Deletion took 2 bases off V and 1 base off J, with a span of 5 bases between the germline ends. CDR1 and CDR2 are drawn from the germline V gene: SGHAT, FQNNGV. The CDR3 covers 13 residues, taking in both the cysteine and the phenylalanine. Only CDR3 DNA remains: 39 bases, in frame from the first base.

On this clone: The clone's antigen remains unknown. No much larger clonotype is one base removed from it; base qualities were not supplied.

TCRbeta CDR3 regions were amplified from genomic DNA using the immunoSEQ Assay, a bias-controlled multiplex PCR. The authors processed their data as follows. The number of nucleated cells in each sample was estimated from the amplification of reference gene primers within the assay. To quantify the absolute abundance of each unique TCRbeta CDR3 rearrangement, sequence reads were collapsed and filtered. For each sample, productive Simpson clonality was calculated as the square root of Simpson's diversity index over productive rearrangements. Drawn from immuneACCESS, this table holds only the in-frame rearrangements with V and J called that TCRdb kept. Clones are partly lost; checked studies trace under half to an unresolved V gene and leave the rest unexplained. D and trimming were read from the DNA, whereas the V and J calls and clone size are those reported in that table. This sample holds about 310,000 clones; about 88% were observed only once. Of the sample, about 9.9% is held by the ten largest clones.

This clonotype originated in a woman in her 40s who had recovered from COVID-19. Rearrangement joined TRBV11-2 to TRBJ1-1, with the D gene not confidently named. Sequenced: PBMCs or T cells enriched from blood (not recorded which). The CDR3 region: CASSLIENTEAFF. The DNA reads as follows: TGTGCCAGCAGCTTAATAGAGAACACTGAAGCTTTCTTT.